Presented here are 17 T cell receptor beta chains from one specimen sequenced in a study of blood T cell repertoires in COVID-19. The repertoire was sequenced with immunoSEQ multiplex PCR; TCRdb's copy has only in-frame clones and lacks some. The repertoire has some 150,000 clones, 70% to 90% of them found once; the top ten carry approximately 2.8%. The sequenced material came from peripheral blood. The receptors stem from a man between 60 and 75 years old with acute or convalescent COVID-19.

CDR3 nucleotide sequence: TGTGCCAGCAGTTACTCGATGGCGGGGAATCGAAATGAGCAGTTCTTC. It translates to CASSYSMAGNRNEQFF. The chain carries TRBV6-5 and TRBJ2-1; the D gene is possibly TRBD2 (6 bases). Per the germline V gene, CDR1 is MNHEY and CDR2 is SVGAGI. The V end was cut by 0 bases, the J end by 7 bases, with 16 bases between. The CDR3 consists of 16 residues.

This chain uses TRBV6-2 or TRBV6-3 with TRBJ2-5; 8 bases match TRBD1. Germline V gene data show CDR1 as MNHEY and CDR2 as SVGEGT. Unmatched junction bases numbered 6, after V lost 6 bases and J lost 6 bases. The length of the CDR3 is 13 residues. The CDR3 spells CASSRDRQQTQYF. For the CDR3, the DNA is TGTGCCAGCAGCCGGGACAGGCAGCAGACCCAGTACTTC.

The V gene is TRBV5-1, the J gene TRBJ1-4, with TRBD1 matching over 7 bases. V trimming: 1 base; J trimming: 3 bases; junction bases outside the gene matches: 0. Germline CDR1 and CDR2: SGHRS and YFSETQ. This CDR3 has 14 residues. The CDR3 DNA reads as TGCGCCAGCAGCTTGCAGGGGGCTAATGAAAAACTGTTTTTT. The encoded protein is CASSLQGANEKLFF. The full variable domain, completed using reference TRBV5-1 and TRBJ1-4, is KAGVTQTPRYLIKTRGQQVTLSCSPISGHRSVSWYQQTPGQGLQFLFEYFSETQRNKGNFPGRFSGRQFSNSRSEMNVSTLELGDSALYLCASSLQGANEKLFFGSGTQLSVL.

The V gene is TRBV19, the J gene TRBJ2-7; possible D gene TRBD1, 5 bases. The germline V gene encodes CDR1 LNHDA and CDR2 SQIVND (reference sequence). This CDR3 comprises 13 residues. Trimming left V 5 bases short and J 0 bases short, with 8 bases between. The CDR3 reads CASSLTASYEQYF. The CDR3 DNA follows: TGTGCCAGTAGTTTGACAGCCTCCTACGAGCAGTACTTC.

The chain carries TRBV2 and TRBJ1-1; D gene ambiguous. Looked up from germline, CDR1 is SNHLY and CDR2 is FYNNEI. The length of the CDR3 is 12 residues. Trimming cost V 1 base and J 10 bases, with 10 bases left between them. The CDR3 DNA is TGTGCCAGCAGTGAAGAAATCCGTATAGCTTTCTTT. Encoded protein: CASSEEIRIAFF.

V is TRBV6-5 and J is TRBJ1-6; D is undetermined. The ends were cut back, 2 bases at V and 11 bases at J, with 7 bases in the middle. CDR3 size: 12 residues. The germline V gene encodes CDR1 MNHEY and CDR2 SVGAGI. The CDR3 here is CASSYGTAPLHF. DNA of the CDR3: TGTGCCAGCAGTTACGGCACAGCACCCCTCCACTTT.

This rearrangement joins TRBV6-5 to TRBJ2-7; 10 positions agree with TRBD1. CDR1 is MNHEY and CDR2 is SVGAGI in the germline V gene. The CDR3 spans 15 residues. The trim removed 2 bases at V and 3 bases at J, leaving 4 bases unmatched. This CDR3 is CASSYGGQGIYEQYF. The CDR3 nucleotides are TGTGCCAGCAGTTACGGGGGACAGGGGATCTACGAGCAGTACTTC.

The chain uses TRBV12-3 or TRBV12-4 and TRBJ1-5, with 9 bases that match TRBD1. The CDR3 covers 13 residues. V shed 5 bases, J shed 6 bases, and the junction held 2 bases outside the gene matches. CDR3: CASSGDRAQPQHF. In DNA, the CDR3 is TGTGCCAGCAGTGGGGACAGGGCTCAGCCCCAGCATTTT.

The chain carries TRBV25-1 and TRBJ1-5; 7 bases are a match to TRBD1. The germline V gene encodes CDR1 MGHDK and CDR2 SYGVNS. CDR3 length: 15 amino acids. Trimming removed 3 bases from V and 2 bases from J; junction bases left unmatched: 4. The CDR3 nucleotides are TGTGCCAGCAGTGAGAAGGGGGCGGGCAATCAGCCCCAGCATTTT. It yields the protein CASSEKGAGNQPQHF.

V usage is TRBV6-5 and J usage is TRBJ2-3; perhaps TRBD1 as D (6 bases). CDR1 and CDR2 from the germline V gene are MNHEY and SVGAGI. The CDR3 extends over 13 amino acids. The V end lost 10 bases, the J end lost 6 bases, and 17 bases lay between the germline ends. The CDR3: CATKTGIVDTQYF. The CDR3 DNA reads TGTGCCACCAAAACAGGGATCGTGGATACGCAGTATTTT.

This chain connects TRBV5-1 to TRBJ1-6, with 10 nucleotides matching TRBD1. V was clipped by 4 bases and J by 8 bases; unmatched bases: 6. The CDR3 extends over 15 amino acids. The germline V gene encodes CDR1 SGHRS and CDR2 YFSETQ. CDR3 DNA sequence: TGCGCCAGCAGCCCCTCCGGACAGGGGGATTCACCCCTCCACTTT. This translates into CASSPSGQGDSPLHF.

A single count supports this clone. V gene TRBV7-8 combines with J gene TRBJ2-5; D is possibly TRBD2 (6 bases). V gave up 1 base and J gave up 0 bases, with 12 bases separating them. This CDR3 is 16 amino acids long. Per germline, CDR1 SGHVS and CDR2 FQNEAQ. The CDR3 sequence: CASSLGEERYQETQYF. CDR3 DNA sequence: TGTGCCAGCAGCTTAGGGGAGGAAAGGTACCAAGAGACCCAGTACTTC.

The chain combines TRBV9 with TRBJ1-4; 8 positions match TRBD1. V shed 4 bases and J 8 bases; nucleotides not matched to a gene: 10. The germline V gene encodes CDR1 SGDLS and CDR2 YYNGEE. The CDR3 runs 15 residues. The CDR3 protein is CASSPLETGDEKLFF. Written as DNA, the CDR3 is TGTGCCAGCAGCCCACTAGAGACAGGGGACGAAAAACTGTTTTTT.

The chain couples TRBV3-1 (or the pseudogene TRBV3-2) to TRBJ2-1; the match to TRBD1 covers 7 bases. The CDR3 contains 15 residues. The germline V gene encodes CDR1 LGHDT and CDR2 YNNKEL (reference sequence). Trimming cost V 1 base and J 8 bases; bases outside gene matches: 8. CDR3 bases: TGTGCCAGCAGCCAAGGGACAGGCTACGGCGATGAGCAGTTCTTC. Protein sequence: CASSQGTGYGDEQFF.

This chain links TRBV7-2 with TRBJ2-5, with D tentatively TRBD2 (5 bases). The CDR3 has 15 residues. Germline values: CDR1 SGHTA, CDR2 FQGNSA. Between the trimmed V and J ends, which lost 0 bases and 0 bases, there was a span of 8 bases. DNA for the CDR3: TGTGCCAGCAGCTTAGCATCGGGAAACCAAGAGACCCAGTACTTC. This encodes CASSLASGNQETQYF.

The genes are TRBV5-5 and TRBJ1-6, with TRBD1 identical over 7 bases. This CDR3 comprises 17 residues. Germline-derived CDR1 and CDR2 are SGHKS and YYEKEE (reference sequence). V was clipped by 4 bases and J by 2 bases; unmatched bases: 9. In DNA, the CDR3 is TGTGCCAGCAGCCTCACAGGGGCGGGCGCCTATAATTCACCCCTCCACTTT. This translates into CASSLTGAGAYNSPLHF.

This chain connects TRBV7-2 to TRBJ2-4; 7 positions agree with TRBD1. V lost 1 base and J lost 9; bases outside the gene matches: 3. The CDR3 is 13 amino acids. Germline CDR1 reads SGHTA; CDR2 reads FQGNSA. The CDR3 protein is CASSLEGAVIQYF. CDR3 bases: TGTGCCAGCAGCTTAGAGGGGGCGGTCATTCAGTACTTC.